Listed below are T cell receptor beta chains from one sample, sequenced in a study of CD8+CD57+ T cells in acquired aplastic anemia. TCRdb redid the calling of the reads with MiXCR, one entry per CDR3 protein. The table records 150,000 to 200,000 distinct CDR3 sequences, 55% to 70% of them present only once. The material sequenced was sorted CD4+, CD8+, or CD8+CD57+ T cells (not recorded which) from PBMCs. These TCRs come from a human donor with severe aplastic anemia or a healthy control (not recorded which). Each CDR3 is given with its conserved first and last residue. Fields, in order: D gene, V gene, J gene, clone size, CDR3 DNA, CDR3 protein. The D gene is left open where the match is weak. Expanded clones are given a class, and other clones once, few, many or no size at all.

>NA|TRBV5-8|TRBJ2-7|few
TGTGCCAGCCCCGCCAGGGGATACGAGCAGTACTTC
CASPARGYEQYF
>TRBD1|TRBV5-1|TRBJ1-2|NA
TGCGCCAGCAGCTTACCCGGACAGGGTGGCGGCTACACCTTC
CASSLPGQGGGYTF
>NA|TRBV20-1|TRBJ1-1|NA
TGCAGTGCTAGCCTCGTTCCGGGGAACACTGAAGCTTTCTTT
CSASLVPGNTEAFF
>TRBD2|TRBV7-9|TRBJ2-5|NA
TGTGCCAGCAGTCCTAGCGGGGGGCAAGAGACCCAGTACTTC
CASSPSGGQETQYF
>TRBD1|TRBV29-1|TRBJ2-3|NA
TGCAGCGTTCCGGGACAGCTACTCACAGATACGCAGTATTTT
CSVPGQLLTDTQYF
>NA|TRBV7-2|TRBJ2-3|many
TGTGCCAGCAGCTTAGCGGGGGGGGGCATTGATACGCAGTATTTT
CASSLAGGGIDTQYF
>TRBD2|TRBV7-8|TRBJ2-7|once
TGTGCCAGCAGCGGGGGACTAGCAAATTACGAGCAGTACTTC
CASSGGLANYEQYF
>NA|TRBV7-3|TRBJ1-2|NA
TGTGCCAGCAGCCGGGGTGGCGGCACCTTC
CASSRGGGTF
>TRBD2|TRBV19|TRBJ2-5|many
TGTGCCAGTAGTTCTCGGACTAGCGAGGAGACCCAGTACTTC
CASSSRTSEETQYF
>NA|TRBV10-1|TRBJ1-6|NA
TGCGCCAGCAGTGAGGGAAATTCACCCCTCCACTTT
CASSEGNSPLHF
>NA|TRBV5-4|TRBJ2-7|few
TGTGCCAGCAGTCGGGGGAATGCCTACGAGCAGTACTTC
CASSRGNAYEQYF
>NA|TRBV25-1|TRBJ1-6|NA
TGTGCCAGCAGTGTTACGGGGGGGATCGGTTCACCCCTCCACTTT
CASSVTGGIGSPLHF